These 21 T cell receptor beta chains were sequenced from one sample in a study of blood T cell repertoires in COVID-19. The data were produced by immunoSEQ multiplex PCR, yet TCRdb's version contains in-frame clones alone and is incomplete. This sample carries fewer than 250,000 clones, approximately 84% of them seen once, and the ten largest clones take less than 4.5%. The sample comprised peripheral blood. The receptors stem from a man aged 50 to 59 with acute or convalescent COVID-19.

In DNA form, the CDR3 reads TGTGCCAGCACCCTAGGACAGGGGGCAGGCTACGAGCAGTACTTC. It yields the protein CASTLGQGAGYEQYF. The rearrangement joins TRBV28 to TRBJ2-7; 11 nucleotides line up with TRBD1. Germline lookup yields CDR1 MDHEN and CDR2 SYDVKM. V lost 7 bases, J lost 3 bases, and 8 bases stayed unmatched. The CDR3 runs to 15 residues. Together with reference TRBV28 and TRBJ2-7, the CDR3 gives the full variable domain: DVKVTQSSRYLVKRTGEKVFLECVQDMDHENMFWYRQDPGLGLRLIYFSYDVKMKEKGDIPEGYSVSREKKERFSLILESASTNQTSMYLCASTLGQGAGYEQYFGPGTRLTVT.

This clone was observed a single time. This chain links TRBV9 with TRBJ1-2; TRBD1 matches 8 bases. This CDR3 region has 16 residues. The V gene's germline CDR1 is SGDLS and CDR2 YYNGEE. V was clipped by 0 bases and J by 5 bases; unmatched bases: 9. The CDR3 nucleotides are TGTGCCAGCAGCGTAGGCCCGACAGGGGTTAGGTATGGCTACACCTTC. Translation gives CASSVGPTGVRYGYTF.

The chain combines TRBV13 with TRBJ2-7, with 11 bases lining up with TRBD1. Unmatched junction bases numbered 6, after V lost 5 bases and J lost 3 bases. The CDR3 consists of 15 residues. Per germline, CDR1 PRHDT and CDR2 FYEKMQ (reference sequence). CDR3 protein: CASSRRTGGNYEQYF. The CDR3 DNA reads TGTGCCAGCAGCCGGCGGACAGGGGGCAACTACGAGCAGTACTTC.

The chain combines TRBV4-2 with TRBJ2-2; D might be TRBD1 (6 bases). Germline assignment: CDR1 LGHNA and CDR2 YNFKEQ. V gave up 0 bases and J gave up 4 bases, with 12 bases separating them. CDR3 length: 16 amino acids. CDR3 sequence (DNA): TGTGCCAGCAGCCAAGAATTGGCGACAGGCACCGGGGAGCTGTTTTTT. Residues: CASSQELATGTGELFF.

CDR3 in amino acids: CASSYSGTGLEKLFF. Here the CDR3 DNA reads TGTGCCAGCAGTTACTCCGGGACAGGGCTCGAAAAACTGTTTTTT. This sequence joins TRBV28 and TRBJ1-4, with 9 bases matching TRBD1. Per germline, CDR1 MDHEN and CDR2 SYDVKM. CDR3 length: 15 residues. With 4 bases clipped from V and 8 bases from J, the junction kept 8 bases outside the gene matches.

The chain joins TRBV19 to TRBJ1-5; 7 bases are shared with TRBD1. J lost 0 bases, V lost 0 bases, and 5 bases had no gene match. There are 17 residues in the CDR3. CDR1 and CDR2 from the germline V gene are LNHDA and SQIVND (reference sequence). In DNA, the CDR3 is TGTGCCAGTAGTATAGATGACAGGGAGTATAGCAATCAGCCCCAGCATTTT. As protein: CASSIDDREYSNQPQHF. Together with reference TRBV19 and TRBJ1-5, the CDR3 gives the full variable domain: DGGITQSPKYLFRKEGQNVTLSCEQNLNHDAMYWYRQDPGQGLRLIYYSQIVNDFQKGDIAEGYSVSREKKESFPLTVTSAQKNPTAFYLCASSIDDREYSNQPQHFGDGTRLSIL.

This clone was counted only a few times. The gene calls are TRBV19 and TRBJ1-2, with 7 bases that match TRBD1. Germline V CDR1 and CDR2: LNHDA, SQIVND (reference sequence). This CDR3 region has 13 residues. V was pared by 7 bases and J by 3 bases, with 5 bases of the junction left unmatched. The CDR3 DNA is TGTGCCAGTAAATCACAGGGGTACTATGGCTACACCTTC. This sequence encodes CASKSQGYYGYTF.

The J gene is TRBJ1-5, the V gene TRBV27, with TRBD1 matching over 7 bases. The junction had 13 bases not matched to a gene; V was cut back by 4 bases and J by 7 bases. This CDR3 region has 16 residues. Germline-derived CDR1 and CDR2 are MNHEY and SMNVEV (reference sequence). CDR3 amino acids: CASSSRQGPGVQPQHF. CDR3 DNA sequence: TGTGCCAGCAGTTCACGACAGGGACCGGGTGTGCAGCCCCAGCATTTT.

The chain recombines TRBV7-9 with TRBJ2-2, with 10 bases aligning to TRBD1. The V segment lost 4 bases and the J segment 6 bases; nucleotides outside the gene matches: 8. CDR3 size: 16 residues. CDR1 SEHNR and CDR2 FQNEAQ come from the germline V gene (reference sequence). The CDR3, as DNA: TGTGCCAGCAGCTGGCCGGGACAGGGGACGGCCGGGGAGCTGTTTTTT. This encodes CASSWPGQGTAGELFF.

The rearrangement uses TRBV6-5 and TRBJ2-7; weak D call: TRBD2 (6 bases). The CDR3 is 15 amino acids. CDR1 and CDR2 (germline): MNHEY, SVGAGI. V lost 8 bases and J lost 0, with 17 bases in between. CDR3 loop: CASSMDGRSSYEQYF. CDR3 nucleotides: TGTGCCAGCTCAATGGACGGGAGAAGCTCCTACGAGCAGTACTTC.

The V call is TRBV11-2, the J call TRBJ2-7; D gene unclear. Germline V gene sequence: CDR1 SGHAT, CDR2 FQNNGV. This CDR3 has 13 amino acids. The V gene lost 2 bases and the J gene lost 3 bases, with 8 bases spanning the gap. The chain's CDR3 is CASSLTVSYEQYF. As DNA, the CDR3 is TGTGCCAGCAGCTTAACGGTAAGCTACGAGCAGTACTTC.

In its sample, this clone was seen once. This chain uses TRBV25-1 with TRBJ1-2; D unresolved. The CDR3 extends over 14 amino acids. The V end lost 4 bases, the J end lost 1 base, and 10 bases lay between the germline ends. CDR1 is MGHDK and CDR2 is SYGVNS in the germline V gene. This CDR3 reads CASSVPGFNYGYTF. Here the CDR3 DNA reads TGTGCCAGCAGTGTACCGGGTTTTAACTATGGCTACACCTTC.

In this sample, this clone turned up once. The chain combines TRBV9 with TRBJ2-2, with D perhaps matching TRBD2 (6 bases). The V end lost 0 bases, the J end lost 5 bases, and 11 bases lay between the germline ends. The CDR3 length is 15 residues. CDR1 is SGDLS, CDR2 YYNGEE, per germline. The CDR3 DNA follows: TGTGCCAGCAGCGTAGTCGAGGGGAGGACCGGGGAGCTGTTTTTT. Its protein is CASSVVEGRTGELFF.

The chain combines TRBV7-8 with TRBJ2-3; 10 bases are a match to TRBD2. Germline loops: CDR1 SGHVS, CDR2 FQNEAQ. The CDR3 runs to 16 residues. V shed 2 bases, J shed 2 bases, and the junction held 4 bases outside the gene matches. In DNA, the CDR3 is TGTGCCAGCAGCTTACCCCTAGCGGGGGCCACAGATACGCAGTATTTT. Protein: CASSLPLAGATDTQYF.

The genes are TRBV28 and TRBJ2-3; D is perhaps TRBD2 (5 bases). The CDR3 loop spans 15 amino acids. V was pared by 2 bases and J by 2 bases, with 11 bases between. Germline V CDR1 and CDR2: MDHEN, SYDVKM. CDR3 bases: TGTGCCAGCAGTTTACTTGAGGGAATCACAGATACGCAGTATTTT. Translated: CASSLLEGITDTQYF.

The genes are TRBV6-5 and TRBJ1-6, with D tentatively TRBD1 (6 bases). Trimming stripped 6 bases from V and 8 bases from J, with 11 bases between. The CDR3 is made up of 13 amino acids. Germline assignment: CDR1 MNHEY and CDR2 SVGAGI. The CDR3 nucleotides read TGTGCCAGCAGCGGACAGCCGTATTCACCCCTCCACTTT. As protein: CASSGQPYSPLHF.

This clone was counted once. This chain joins TRBV10-3 and TRBJ1-5; 7 nucleotides align to TRBD1. In germline, CDR1 is ENHRY, CDR2 SYGVKD. Trimming removed 0 bases from V and 4 bases from J; junction bases left unmatched: 9. The CDR3 spans 17 residues. CDR3 nucleotides: TGTGCCATCAGTGAGTCTCGGAGGGGGGACAGAAATCAGCCCCAGCATTTT. Protein product: CAISESRRGDRNQPQHF.

V usage is TRBV15 and J usage is TRBJ1-5, with D maybe TRBD1 (6 bases). The CDR3 consists of 13 residues. V lost 8 bases and J 1 base, leaving 9 bases between the germline ends. Germline V lookup: CDR1 LNHNV, CDR2 YYDKDF (reference sequence). The CDR3 DNA reads as TGTGCCACCGCGCAGGGGAGCAATCAGCCCCAGCATTTT. Its translation is CATAQGSNQPQHF.

The CDR3 DNA reads TGTGCCACCAGCAGAGATCCTTTGGGATCCTACAGGGCGCAGTATTTT. Translation gives CATSRDPLGSYRAQYF. The chain employs TRBV15 and TRBJ2-3; tentative D call: TRBD1 (6 bases). This CDR3 spans 16 amino acids. The V gene's germline CDR1 is LNHNV and CDR2 YYDKDF (reference sequence). With 0 bases removed from V and 10 bases from J, the gap between germline ends came to 20 bases.

V is TRBV30 and J is TRBJ1-4, with 7 bases fitting TRBD1. This CDR3 has 15 amino acids. Trimming cost V 4 bases and J 0 bases; bases outside gene matches: 5. CDR1 is GTSNPN and CDR2 is SVGIG in the germline V gene (reference sequence). CDR3 sequence: CAWTTGSTTNEKLFF. In nucleotides, the CDR3 is TGTGCCTGGACGACAGGGAGTACAACTAATGAAAAACTGTTTTTT. Filled out from reference TRBV30 and TRBJ1-4, the complete variable domain reads SQTIHQWPATLVQPVGSPLSLECTVEGTSNPNLYWYRQAAGRGLQLLFYSVGIGQISSEVPQNLSASRPQDRQFILSSKKLLLSDSGFYLCAWTTGSTTNEKLFFGSGTQLSVL.

The chain recombines TRBV28 with TRBJ1-1, with a possible D match to TRBD1 (5 bases). V was pared by 2 bases and J by 1 base, with 17 bases between. This CDR3 spans 17 amino acids. Germline CDR1 is MDHEN and CDR2 is SYDVKM. The CDR3: CASSLPPPDRPNTEAFF. CDR3 nucleotides: TGTGCCAGCAGTTTACCCCCTCCCGACAGACCGAACACTGAAGCTTTCTTT.